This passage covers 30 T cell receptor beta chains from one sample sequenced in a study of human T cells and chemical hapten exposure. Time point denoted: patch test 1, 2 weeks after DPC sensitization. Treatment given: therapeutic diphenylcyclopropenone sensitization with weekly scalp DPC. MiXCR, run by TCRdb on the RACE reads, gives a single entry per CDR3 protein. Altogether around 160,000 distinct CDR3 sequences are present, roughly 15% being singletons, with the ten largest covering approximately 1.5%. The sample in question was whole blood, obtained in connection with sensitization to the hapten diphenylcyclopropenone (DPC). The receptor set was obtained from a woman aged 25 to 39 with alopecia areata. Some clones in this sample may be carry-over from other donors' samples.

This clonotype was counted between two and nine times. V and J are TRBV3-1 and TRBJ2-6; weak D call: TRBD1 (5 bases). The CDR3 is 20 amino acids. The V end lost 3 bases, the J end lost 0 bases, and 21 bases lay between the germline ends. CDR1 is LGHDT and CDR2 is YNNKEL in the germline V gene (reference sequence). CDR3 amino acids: CASSHWAGFSPDSGANVLTF. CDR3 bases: TGTGCCAGCAGCCACTGGGCAGGGTTTAGCCCCGACTCTGGGGCCAACGTCCTGACTTTC.

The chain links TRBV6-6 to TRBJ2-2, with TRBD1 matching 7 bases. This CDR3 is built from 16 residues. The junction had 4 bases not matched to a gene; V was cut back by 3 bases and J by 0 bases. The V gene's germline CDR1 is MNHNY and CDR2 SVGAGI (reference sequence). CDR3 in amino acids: CASSYRGTANTGELFF. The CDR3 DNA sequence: TGTGCCAGCAGTTATAGGGGGACAGCGAACACCGGGGAGCTGTTTTTT.

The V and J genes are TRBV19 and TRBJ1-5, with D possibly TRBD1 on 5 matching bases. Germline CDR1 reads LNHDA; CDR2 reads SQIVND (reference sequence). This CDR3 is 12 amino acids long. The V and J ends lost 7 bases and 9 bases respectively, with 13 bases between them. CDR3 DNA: TGTGCCAGTAACAAGTTTGGGGGGCCCCAGCATTTT. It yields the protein CASNKFGGPQHF.

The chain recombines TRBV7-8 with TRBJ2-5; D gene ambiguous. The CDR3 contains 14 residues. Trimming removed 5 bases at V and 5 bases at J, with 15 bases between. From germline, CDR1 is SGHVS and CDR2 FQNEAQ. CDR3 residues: CASSPRWARETQYF. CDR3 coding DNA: TGTGCCAGCAGCCCCCGGTGGGCGCGTGAGACCCAGTACTTC. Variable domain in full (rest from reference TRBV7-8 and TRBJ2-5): GAGVSQSPRYKVAKRGQDVALRCDPISGHVSLFWYQQALGQGPEFLTYFQNEAQLDKSGLPSDRFFAERPEGSVSTLKIQRTQQEDSAVYLCASSPRWARETQYFGPGTRLLVL.

The CDR3 DNA sequence: TGTGCCAGCAGCTTGTACTTCTCTGGAAACACCATATATTTT. This gives the protein CASSLYFSGNTIYF. The chain has TRBV5-6 and TRBJ1-3; D is ambiguous. The V gene lost 1 base and the J gene lost 0 bases, with 5 bases spanning the gap. The CDR3 is 14 residues long. CDR1 and CDR2 from the germline V gene are SGHDT and YYEEEE.

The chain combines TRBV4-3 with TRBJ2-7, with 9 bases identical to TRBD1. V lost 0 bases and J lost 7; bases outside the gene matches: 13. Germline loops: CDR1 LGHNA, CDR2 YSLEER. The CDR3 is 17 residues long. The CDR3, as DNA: TGCGCCAGCAGCCAAGACAGAACGGGACAGGGTGCGGGGGAGCAGTACTTC. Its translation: CASSQDRTGQGAGEQYF.

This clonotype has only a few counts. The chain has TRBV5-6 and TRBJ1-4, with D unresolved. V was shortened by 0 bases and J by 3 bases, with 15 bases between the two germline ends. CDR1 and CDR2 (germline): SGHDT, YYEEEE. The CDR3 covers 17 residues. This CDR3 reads CASSLAVRASPNEKLFF. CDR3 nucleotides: TGTGCCAGCAGCTTGGCGGTCCGGGCCAGCCCTAATGAAAAACTGTTTTTT.

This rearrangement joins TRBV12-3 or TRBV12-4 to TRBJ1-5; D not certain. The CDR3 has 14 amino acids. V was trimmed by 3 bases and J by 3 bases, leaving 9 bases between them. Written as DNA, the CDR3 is TGTGCCAGCAGTTTTAGTGGGTCCAATCAGCCCCAGCATTTT. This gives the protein CASSFSGSNQPQHF.

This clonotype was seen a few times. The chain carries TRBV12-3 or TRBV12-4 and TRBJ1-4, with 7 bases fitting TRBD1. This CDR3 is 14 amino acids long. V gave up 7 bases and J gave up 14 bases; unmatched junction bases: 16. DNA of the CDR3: TGTGCCAGCACCCAAGGGGCCCAGGGGGTTCAGCTGTTTTTT. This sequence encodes CASTQGAQGVQLFF.

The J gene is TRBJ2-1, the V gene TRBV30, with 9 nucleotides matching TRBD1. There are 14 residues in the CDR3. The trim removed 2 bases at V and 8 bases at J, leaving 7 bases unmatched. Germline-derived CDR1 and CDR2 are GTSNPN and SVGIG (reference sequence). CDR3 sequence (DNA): TGTGCCTGGAGTCCTGGGACAGGGATTGATGAGCAGTTCTTC. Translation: CAWSPGTGIDEQFF. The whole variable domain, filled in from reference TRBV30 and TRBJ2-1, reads SQTIHQWPATLVQPVGSPLSLECTVEGTSNPNLYWYRQAAGRGLQLLFYSVGIGQISSEVPQNLSASRPQDRQFILSSKKLLLSDSGFYLCAWSPGTGIDEQFFGPGTRLTVL.

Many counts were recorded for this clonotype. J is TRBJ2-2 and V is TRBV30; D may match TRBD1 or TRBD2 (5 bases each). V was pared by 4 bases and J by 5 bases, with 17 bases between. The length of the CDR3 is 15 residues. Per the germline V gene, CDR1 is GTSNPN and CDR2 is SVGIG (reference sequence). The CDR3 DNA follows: TGTGCCTGGACCCCCATTCAATGGGGGACCGGGGAGCTGTTTTTT. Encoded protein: CAWTPIQWGTGELFF.

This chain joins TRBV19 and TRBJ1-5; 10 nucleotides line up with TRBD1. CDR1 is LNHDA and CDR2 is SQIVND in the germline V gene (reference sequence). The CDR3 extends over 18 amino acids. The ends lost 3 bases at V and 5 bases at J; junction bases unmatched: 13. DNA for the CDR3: TGTGCCAGTAGTATCGTAACCGGACAGGGGGTTAAGGATCAGCCCCAGCATTTT. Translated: CASSIVTGQGVKDQPQHF. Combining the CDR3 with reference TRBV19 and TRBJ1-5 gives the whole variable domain DGGITQSPKYLFRKEGQNVTLSCEQNLNHDAMYWYRQDPGQGLRLIYYSQIVNDFQKGDIAEGYSVSREKKESFPLTVTSAQKNPTAFYLCASSIVTGQGVKDQPQHFGDGTRLSIL.

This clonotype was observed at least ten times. The CDR3 coding sequence is TGTGCCAGCAGGTTGGTGTTGGGTGGCTACACCTTC. Its protein is CASRLVLGGYTF. The chain is built from TRBV28 and TRBJ1-2; D gene uncertain. V lost 6 bases to trimming and J lost 7 bases, with 12 bases between them. The length of the CDR3 is 12 residues. Per the germline V gene, CDR1 is MDHEN and CDR2 is SYDVKM.

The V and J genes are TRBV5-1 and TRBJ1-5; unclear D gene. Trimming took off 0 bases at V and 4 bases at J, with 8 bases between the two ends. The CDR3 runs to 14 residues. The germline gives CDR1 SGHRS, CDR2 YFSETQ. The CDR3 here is CASSLGLGNQPQHF. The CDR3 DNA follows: TGCGCCAGCAGCTTGGGGCTAGGGAATCAGCCCCAGCATTTT.

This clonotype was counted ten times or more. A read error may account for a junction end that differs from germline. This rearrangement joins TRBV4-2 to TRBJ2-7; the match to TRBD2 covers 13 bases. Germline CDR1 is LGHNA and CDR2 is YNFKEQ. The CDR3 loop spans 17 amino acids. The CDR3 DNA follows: TGTGCCAGCAGCCCTGACACTAGCGGGGGGGCCTCCAACGAGCAGTACTTC. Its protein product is CASSPDTSGGASNEQYF.

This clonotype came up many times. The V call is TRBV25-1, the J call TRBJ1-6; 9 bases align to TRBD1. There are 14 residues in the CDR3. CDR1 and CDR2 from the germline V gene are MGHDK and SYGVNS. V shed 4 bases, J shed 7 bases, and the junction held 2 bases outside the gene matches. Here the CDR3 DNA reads TGTGCCAGCAGTGGCGGGACAGGGAATTCACCCCTCCACTTT. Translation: CASSGGTGNSPLHF.

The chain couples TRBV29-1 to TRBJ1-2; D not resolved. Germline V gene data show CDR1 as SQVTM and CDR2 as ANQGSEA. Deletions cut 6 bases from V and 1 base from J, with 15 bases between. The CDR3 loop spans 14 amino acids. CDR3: CSVSRTDRNYGYTF. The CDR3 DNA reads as TGCAGCGTGTCCCGGACTGACCGTAACTATGGCTACACCTTC.

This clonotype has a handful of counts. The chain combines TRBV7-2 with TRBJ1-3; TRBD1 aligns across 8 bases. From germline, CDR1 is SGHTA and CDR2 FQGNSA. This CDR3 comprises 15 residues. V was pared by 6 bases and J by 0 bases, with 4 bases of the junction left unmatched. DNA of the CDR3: TGTGCCAGCAGGGGTCAGGGGGCCTCTGGAAACACCATATATTTT. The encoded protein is CASRGQGASGNTIYF.

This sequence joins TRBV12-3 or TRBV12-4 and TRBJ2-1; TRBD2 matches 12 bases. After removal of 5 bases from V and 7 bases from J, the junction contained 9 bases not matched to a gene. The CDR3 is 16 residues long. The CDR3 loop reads CASSPGLAGGRNEQFF. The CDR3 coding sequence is TGTGCCAGCAGTCCTGGGCTAGCGGGGGGGCGGAATGAGCAGTTCTTC.

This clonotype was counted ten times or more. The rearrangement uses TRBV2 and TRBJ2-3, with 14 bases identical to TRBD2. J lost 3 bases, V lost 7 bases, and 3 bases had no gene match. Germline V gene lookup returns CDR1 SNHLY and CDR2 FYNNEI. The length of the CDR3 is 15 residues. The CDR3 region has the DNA TGTGCCAGCATCGGGACTAGCGGGAGTACAGATACGCAGTATTTT. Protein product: CASIGTSGSTDTQYF.

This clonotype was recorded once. The chain's CDR3 is CASSFSGGRSNQPQHF. For the CDR3, the DNA is TGTGCCAGCAGTTTTTCGGGGGGCCGCAGCAATCAGCCCCAGCATTTT. The chain carries TRBV28 and TRBJ1-5; possibly TRBD1 for D (6 bases). The CDR3 runs to 16 residues. Trimming shortened V by 3 bases and J by 1 base, and 13 bases separated the two germline ends. Germline V gene data show CDR1 as MDHEN and CDR2 as SYDVKM.

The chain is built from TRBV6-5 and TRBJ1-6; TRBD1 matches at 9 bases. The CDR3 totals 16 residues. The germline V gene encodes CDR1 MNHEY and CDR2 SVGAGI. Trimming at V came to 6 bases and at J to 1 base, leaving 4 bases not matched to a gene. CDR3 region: CASRKQGASYNSPLHF. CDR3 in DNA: TGTGCCAGCAGGAAACAGGGGGCTTCCTATAATTCACCCCTCCACTTT.

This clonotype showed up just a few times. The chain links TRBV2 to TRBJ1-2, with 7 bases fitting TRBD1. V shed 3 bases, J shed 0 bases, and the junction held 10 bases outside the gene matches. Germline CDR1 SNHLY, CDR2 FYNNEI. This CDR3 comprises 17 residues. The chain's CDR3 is CASSERVDRVSNYGYTF. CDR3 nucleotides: TGTGCCAGCAGTGAGCGGGTTGACAGGGTATCTAACTATGGCTACACCTTC.

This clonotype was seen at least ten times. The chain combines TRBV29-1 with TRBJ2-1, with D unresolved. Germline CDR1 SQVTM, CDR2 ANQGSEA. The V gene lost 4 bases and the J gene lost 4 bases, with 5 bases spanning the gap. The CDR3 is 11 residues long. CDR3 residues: CSVAAYNEQFF. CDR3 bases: TGCAGCGTTGCTGCTTACAATGAGCAGTTCTTC.

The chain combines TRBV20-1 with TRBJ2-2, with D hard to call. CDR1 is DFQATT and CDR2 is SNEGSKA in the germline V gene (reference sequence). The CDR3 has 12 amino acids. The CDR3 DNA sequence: TGCAGCCTTGCGTCGGACACCGGGGAGCTGTTTTTT. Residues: CSLASDTGELFF.

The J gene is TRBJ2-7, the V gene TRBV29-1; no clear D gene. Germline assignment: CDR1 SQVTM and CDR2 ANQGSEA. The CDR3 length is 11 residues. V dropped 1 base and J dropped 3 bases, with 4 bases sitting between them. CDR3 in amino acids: CSVEGDYEQYF. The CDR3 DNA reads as TGCAGCGTTGAAGGAGACTACGAGCAGTACTTC.

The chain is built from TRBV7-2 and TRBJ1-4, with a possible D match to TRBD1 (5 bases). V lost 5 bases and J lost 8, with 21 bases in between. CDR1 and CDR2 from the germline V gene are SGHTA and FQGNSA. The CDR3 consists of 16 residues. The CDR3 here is CASSPHLPGTREKLFF. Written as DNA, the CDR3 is TGTGCCAGCAGCCCCCACCTTCCGGGGACGCGAGAAAAACTGTTTTTT.

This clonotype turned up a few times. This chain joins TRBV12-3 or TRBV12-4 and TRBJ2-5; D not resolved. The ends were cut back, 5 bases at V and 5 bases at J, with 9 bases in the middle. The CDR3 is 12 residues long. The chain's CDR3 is CASSPQTETQYF. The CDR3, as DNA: TGTGCCAGCAGTCCCCAGACGGAGACCCAGTACTTC.

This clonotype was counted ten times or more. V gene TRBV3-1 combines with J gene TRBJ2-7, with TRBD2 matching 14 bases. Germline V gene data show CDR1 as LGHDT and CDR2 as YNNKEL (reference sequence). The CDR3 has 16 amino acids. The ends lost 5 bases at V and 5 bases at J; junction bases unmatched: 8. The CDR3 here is CASSSRTSGRFHEQYF. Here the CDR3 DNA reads TGTGCCAGCAGCTCCCGGACTAGCGGGAGGTTCCACGAGCAGTACTTC.

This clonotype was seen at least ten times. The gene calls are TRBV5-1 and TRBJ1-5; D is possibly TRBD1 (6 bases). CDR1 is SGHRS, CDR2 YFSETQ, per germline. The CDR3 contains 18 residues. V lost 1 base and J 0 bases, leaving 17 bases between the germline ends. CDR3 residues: CASSLCRTAKNSNQPQHF. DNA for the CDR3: TGCGCCAGCAGCTTGTGTCGGACAGCAAAAAATAGCAATCAGCCCCAGCATTTT.